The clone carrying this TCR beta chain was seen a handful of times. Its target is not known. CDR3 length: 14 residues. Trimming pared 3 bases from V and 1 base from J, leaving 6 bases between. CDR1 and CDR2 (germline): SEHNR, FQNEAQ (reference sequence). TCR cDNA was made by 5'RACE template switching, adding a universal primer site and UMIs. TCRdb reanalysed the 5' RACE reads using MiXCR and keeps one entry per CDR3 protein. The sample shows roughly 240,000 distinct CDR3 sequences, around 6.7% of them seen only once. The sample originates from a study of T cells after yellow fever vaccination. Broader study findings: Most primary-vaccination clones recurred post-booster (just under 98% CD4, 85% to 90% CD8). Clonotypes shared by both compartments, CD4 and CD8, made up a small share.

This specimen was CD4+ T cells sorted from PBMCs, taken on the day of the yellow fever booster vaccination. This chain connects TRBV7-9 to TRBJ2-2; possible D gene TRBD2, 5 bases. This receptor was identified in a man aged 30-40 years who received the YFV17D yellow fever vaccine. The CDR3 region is CASSFGKNTGELFF. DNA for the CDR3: TGTGCCAGCAGCTTCGGGAAGAACACCGGGGAGCTGTTTTTT.